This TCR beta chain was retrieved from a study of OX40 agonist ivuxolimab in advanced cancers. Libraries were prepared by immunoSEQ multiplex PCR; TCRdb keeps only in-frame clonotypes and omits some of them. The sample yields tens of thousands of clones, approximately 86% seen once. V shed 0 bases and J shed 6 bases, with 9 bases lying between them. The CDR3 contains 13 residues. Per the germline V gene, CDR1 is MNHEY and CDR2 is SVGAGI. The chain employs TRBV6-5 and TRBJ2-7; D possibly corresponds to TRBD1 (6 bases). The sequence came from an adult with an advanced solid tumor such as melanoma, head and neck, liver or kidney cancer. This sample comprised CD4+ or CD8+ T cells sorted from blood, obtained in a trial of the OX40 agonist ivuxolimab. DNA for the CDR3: TGTGCCAGCAGTTACTCAAGGGGGAGCGAGCAGTACTTC. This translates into CASSYSRGSEQYF.